This T cell receptor beta chain derives from a study of blood T cells in healthy people across ages. Concerning this clonotype: Its antigen is unknown.

Combining a sample-barcoded 5' primer with a J-beta primer mix, a second PCR ran for about 6 to 11 cycles. Each cDNA molecule was tagged by a template-switch adaptor that had 12 random nucleotides. TCRdb re-derived calls from the 5' RACE reads in MiXCR, one entry per CDR3 protein. Of over a million distinct CDR3 sequences in the sample, around 45% are singletons; the top ten hold 15% to 20%. Study findings and constraints: There were more naive CD4+ cells and higher diversity in long-lived donors than in aged donors.

CDR1 and CDR2 from the germline V gene are SGHRS and YFSETQ. The CDR3 has 15 residues. V was clipped by 4 bases and J by 9 bases; unmatched bases: 9. This receptor was taken from a woman aged 60-75 years in good health. The V and J genes are TRBV5-1 and TRBJ1-6; TRBD1 agrees at 8 bases. Sequenced material: blood. CDR3 loop: CASSVTGQGGSPLHF. The CDR3 DNA reads TGCGCCAGCAGCGTGACAGGACAGGGAGGTTCACCCCTCCACTTT. Drawing the rest from reference TRBV5-1 and TRBJ1-6, the complete variable domain is KAGVTQTPRYLIKTRGQQVTLSCSPISGHRSVSWYQQTPGQGLQFLFEYFSETQRNKGNFPGRFSGRQFSNSRSEMNVSTLELGDSALYLCASSVTGQGGSPLHFGNGTRLTVT.